This T cell receptor (beta chain) was captured by sequencing in a study of blood T cell repertoires in COVID-19. Background on the study: Researchers got acute and convalescent COVID-19 samples from the United States, Italy and Spain. Sources were T cells, B-cell-depleted T cells, or PBMCs; the material itself was cDNA or gDNA.

Produced via immunoSEQ multiplex PCR; TCRdb's table is partial and in-frame only. The profile shows approximately 300,000 clones, about 90% of them singletons. This CDR3 region has 13 residues. Germline V gene lookup returns CDR1 ENHRY and CDR2 SYGVKD. V was cut by 3 bases and J by 5 bases, with 10 bases left in between. V usage is TRBV10-3 and J usage is TRBJ2-5; D is unresolved. This sequence originates from a woman younger than 45 who had recovered from COVID-19. Sample: PBMCs or T cells enriched from blood (not recorded which). CDR3 protein: CAISDAELETQYF. The DNA for the CDR3 is TGTGCCATCAGTGACGCGGAATTGGAGACCCAGTACTTC.